The rows below give T cell receptor beta chains drawn from one sample of a study of shared clonotypes between healthy human individuals. Repertoires were generated with immunoSEQ multiplex PCR, while TCRdb's copy carries only in-frame clones and drops some. The repertoire consists of millions of clones, with about 95% occurring once and the leading ten covering more than 0.95%. The sequenced material came from naive CD8+ T cells sorted from blood. The receptors stem from a man younger than 35 in good health. Each CDR3 is given with its conserved first and last residue. Each record gives: D gene, V gene, J gene, clone size, CDR3 DNA, CDR3 protein. The D gene is left open where the match is weak. Clone size is stated in some rows and not others, as once, few, many or a class when expanded.

D gene: TRBD1
V gene: TRBV7-8
J gene: TRBJ2-7
clone size: NA
CDR3 DNA: TGTGCCAGCAGCTTAGCGGGGACAGGGGGCGACTACGAGCAGTACTTC
CDR3 protein: CASSLAGTGGDYEQYF

D gene: TRBD1
V gene: TRBV9
J gene: TRBJ2-3
clone size: NA
CDR3 DNA: TGTGCCAGCGGAAGTAAGGGACAGCTAGTCACAGATACGCAGTATTTT
CDR3 protein: CASGSKGQLVTDTQYF

D gene: NA
V gene: TRBV4-1
J gene: TRBJ1-1
clone size: NA
CDR3 DNA: TGCGCCAGCAGCCGACCACTGGGCGGAGCGAACACTGAAGCTTTCTTT
CDR3 protein: CASSRPLGGANTEAFF

D gene: NA
V gene: TRBV9
J gene: TRBJ1-6
clone size: NA
CDR3 DNA: TGTGCCAGCAGCGTAGGGGCGGATTCACCCCTCCACTTT
CDR3 protein: CASSVGADSPLHF

D gene: NA
V gene: TRBV7-3
J gene: TRBJ1-1
clone size: once
CDR3 DNA: TGTGCCAGCAGCTTAGCCAGAACCACTGAAGCTTTCTTT
CDR3 protein: CASSLARTTEAFF

D gene: NA
V gene: TRBV5-4
J gene: TRBJ2-1
clone size: NA
CDR3 DNA: TGTGCCAGCAGCTTGGGTTCTAGTGTCGCTAATGAGCAGTTCTTC
CDR3 protein: CASSLGSSVANEQFF

D gene: TRBD1
V gene: TRBV28
J gene: TRBJ1-2
clone size: NA
CDR3 DNA: TGTGCCAGCACCCCCCGGGACAGTAGTGTCTATGGCTACACCTTC
CDR3 protein: CASTPRDSSVYGYTF

D gene: NA
V gene: TRBV4-3
J gene: TRBJ2-1
clone size: NA
CDR3 DNA: TGCGCCAGCAGCCAGGCCTACTACGACTCCTACAATGAGCAGTTCTTC
CDR3 protein: CASSQAYYDSYNEQFF

D gene: TRBD1
V gene: TRBV5-4
J gene: TRBJ1-2
clone size: NA
CDR3 DNA: TGTGCCAGCAGCGTGGACAGGGACTATGGCTACACCTTC
CDR3 protein: CASSVDRDYGYTF

D gene: NA
V gene: TRBV27
J gene: TRBJ1-6
clone size: NA
CDR3 DNA: TGTGCCAGCAGTTCCTTAACAAGGTCAAATTCACCCCTCCACTTT
CDR3 protein: CASSSLTRSNSPLHF

D gene: NA
V gene: TRBV2
J gene: TRBJ2-1
clone size: once
CDR3 DNA: TGTGCCAGTAAGGGAGAGTCCTACAATGAGCAGTTCTTC
CDR3 protein: CASKGESYNEQFF

D gene: NA
V gene: TRBV5-4
J gene: TRBJ2-7
clone size: NA
CDR3 DNA: TGTGCCAGCAGCATCGGCGGGGAGCAGTACTTC
CDR3 protein: CASSIGGEQYF

D gene: NA
V gene: TRBV19
J gene: TRBJ2-1
clone size: NA
CDR3 DNA: TGTGCCAGTAGTCCCCTAAGTAATGAGCAGTTCTTC
CDR3 protein: CASSPLSNEQFF

D gene: NA
V gene: TRBV5-4
J gene: TRBJ1-1
clone size: NA
CDR3 DNA: TGTGCCAGCAGCCGGGGGGGGAACACTGAAGCTTTCTTT
CDR3 protein: CASSRGGNTEAFF

D gene: TRBD1
V gene: TRBV28
J gene: TRBJ2-2
clone size: NA
CDR3 DNA: TGTGCCAGCAGCCGTACCGGGACAGGGGGCACCGGGGAGCTGTTTTTT
CDR3 protein: CASSRTGTGGTGELFF

D gene: NA
V gene: TRBV6-5
J gene: TRBJ2-7
clone size: NA
CDR3 DNA: TGTGCCAGCAGCCCCTATCAGGGCAGGCAGCACGAGCAGTACTTC
CDR3 protein: CASSPYQGRQHEQYF

D gene: TRBD2
V gene: TRBV11-2
J gene: TRBJ2-7
clone size: NA
CDR3 DNA: TGTGCCAGCAGCTCATGGACTAGCGGGGACAACGAGCAGTACTTC
CDR3 protein: CASSSWTSGDNEQYF

D gene: TRBD2
V gene: TRBV18
J gene: TRBJ2-1
clone size: NA
CDR3 DNA: TGTGCCAGCTCACCAAGCGGCGGGGGTGTCAATGAGCAGTTCTTC
CDR3 protein: CASSPSGGGVNEQFF

D gene: NA
V gene: TRBV6-5
J gene: TRBJ2-5
clone size: NA
CDR3 DNA: TGTGCCAGCAGTACCGGGACTCAATATCAAGAGACCCAGTACTTC
CDR3 protein: CASSTGTQYQETQYF

D gene: TRBD2
V gene: TRBV6-5
J gene: TRBJ2-1
clone size: NA
CDR3 DNA: TGTGCCAGCAGTTACCCCTCGGGGGGGGCCTACAATGAGCAGTTCTTC
CDR3 protein: CASSYPSGGAYNEQFF

D gene: NA
V gene: TRBV4-1
J gene: TRBJ1-5
clone size: NA
CDR3 DNA: TGCGCCAGCAGCCAAGACGACAGCTTCAATCAGCCCCAGCATTTT
CDR3 protein: CASSQDDSFNQPQHF

D gene: TRBD1
V gene: TRBV9
J gene: TRBJ2-7
clone size: once
CDR3 DNA: TGTGCCAGCAGCCTCGGACAGGGGATTTCCTACGAGCAGTACTTC
CDR3 protein: CASSLGQGISYEQYF

D gene: TRBD1
V gene: TRBV7-3
J gene: TRBJ2-1
clone size: NA
CDR3 DNA: TGTGCCAGCAGCGCGGGACAGGGGCCCTACAATGAGCAGTTCTTC
CDR3 protein: CASSAGQGPYNEQFF

D gene: NA
V gene: TRBV2
J gene: TRBJ1-2
clone size: NA
CDR3 DNA: TGTGCCAGCAGTGCCGACAAAACTCCTAGCTATGGCTACACCTTC
CDR3 protein: CASSADKTPSYGYTF

D gene: NA
V gene: TRBV6-5
J gene: TRBJ2-7
clone size: NA
CDR3 DNA: TGTGCCAGCAGTCGGCTTGGTGAGGGCGACCACGAGCAGTACTTC
CDR3 protein: CASSRLGEGDHEQYF

D gene: TRBD1
V gene: TRBV18
J gene: TRBJ2-1
clone size: NA
CDR3 DNA: TGTGCCAGCTCACCCTCCGGGACAGCTTACAATGAGCAGTTCTTC
CDR3 protein: CASSPSGTAYNEQFF

D gene: NA
V gene: TRBV4-1
J gene: TRBJ1-6
clone size: once
CDR3 DNA: TGCGCCAGCAGTCGGGCGCGGGGGGATGGATCACCCCTCCACTTT
CDR3 protein: CASSRARGDGSPLHF

D gene: NA
V gene: TRBV4-1
J gene: TRBJ1-3
clone size: NA
CDR3 DNA: TGCGCCAGCAGCCAAGATACGACACTAGGAAACACCATATATTTT
CDR3 protein: CASSQDTTLGNTIYF

D gene: TRBD1
V gene: TRBV4-3
J gene: TRBJ2-3
clone size: NA
CDR3 DNA: TGCGCCAGCAGCTTTAGTAGACAGGGGGCCACAGATACGCAGTATTTT
CDR3 protein: CASSFSRQGATDTQYF

D gene: NA
V gene: TRBV7-9
J gene: TRBJ2-5
clone size: NA
CDR3 DNA: TGTGCCAGCAGTTTCGGTGGGGCCCAGTACTTC
CDR3 protein: CASSFGGAQYF

D gene: TRBD1
V gene: TRBV13
J gene: TRBJ2-7
clone size: NA
CDR3 DNA: TGTGCCAGCAGCTTAATAGGGACAGGGGGAAACGAGCAGTACTTC
CDR3 protein: CASSLIGTGGNEQYF

D gene: NA
V gene: TRBV4-1
J gene: TRBJ2-7
clone size: once
CDR3 DNA: TGCGCCAGCAGCCTTCAGGGTGGGTACGAGCAGTACTTC
CDR3 protein: CASSLQGGYEQYF

D gene: NA
V gene: TRBV4-1
J gene: TRBJ2-3
clone size: NA
CDR3 DNA: TGCGCCAGCAGCCAAGTCTATGCAGATACGCAGTATTTT
CDR3 protein: CASSQVYADTQYF

D gene: NA
V gene: TRBV6-1
J gene: TRBJ1-1
clone size: NA
CDR3 DNA: TGTGCCAGCAGTGAAGCGAGGGGAGGGCCGAACACTGAAGCTTTCTTT
CDR3 protein: CASSEARGGPNTEAFF

D gene: TRBD1
V gene: TRBV4-1
J gene: TRBJ2-7
clone size: NA
CDR3 DNA: TGCGCCAGCAGCTTGGGACAGGCCTCCGAGCAGTACTTC
CDR3 protein: CASSLGQASEQYF

D gene: TRBD1
V gene: TRBV30
J gene: TRBJ1-4
clone size: NA
CDR3 DNA: TGTGCCTGGAGCCCCCTCCGGGACAGTGAAAAACTGTTTTTT
CDR3 protein: CAWSPLRDSEKLFF

D gene: NA
V gene: TRBV6-5
J gene: TRBJ2-3
clone size: NA
CDR3 DNA: TGTGCCAGCATTCCCGACAGAAGCACAGATACGCAGTATTTT
CDR3 protein: CASIPDRSTDTQYF

D gene: NA
V gene: TRBV27
J gene: TRBJ1-4
clone size: few
CDR3 DNA: TGTGCCAGCAGTTCCTTGGGGGGCCAGGCCGTTCTGTTTTTT
CDR3 protein: CASSSLGGQAVLFF

D gene: NA
V gene: TRBV6-4
J gene: TRBJ2-2
clone size: NA
CDR3 DNA: TGTGCCAGCAGCCGGACAGCCTTGAGTCCCGGGGAGCTGTTTTTT
CDR3 protein: CASSRTALSPGELFF

D gene: NA
V gene: TRBV6-1
J gene: TRBJ1-1
clone size: NA
CDR3 DNA: TGTGCCAGCAGCGATACAGGGATCACTGAAGCTTTCTTT
CDR3 protein: CASSDTGITEAFF

D gene: NA
V gene: TRBV7-9
J gene: TRBJ2-7
clone size: NA
CDR3 DNA: TGTGCCAGCAGCGTCGACAGTTCCTACGAGCAGTACTTC
CDR3 protein: CASSVDSSYEQYF

D gene: NA
V gene: TRBV5-1
J gene: TRBJ2-7
clone size: NA
CDR3 DNA: TGCGCCAGCAGCTTGGCGGTCGGGTACGAGCAGTACTTC
CDR3 protein: CASSLAVGYEQYF

D gene: TRBD1
V gene: TRBV11-3
J gene: TRBJ2-2
clone size: NA
CDR3 DNA: TGTGCCAGCAGCTTCAACAGGGGGCCCGACGGGGAGCTGTTTTTT
CDR3 protein: CASSFNRGPDGELFF

D gene: NA
V gene: TRBV7-8
J gene: TRBJ2-5
clone size: NA
CDR3 DNA: TGTGCCAGCAGCCTAGAGGGGTGGGGAGAGTACCAAGAGACCCAGTACTTC
CDR3 protein: CASSLEGWGEYQETQYF

D gene: NA
V gene: TRBV2
J gene: TRBJ2-7
clone size: NA
CDR3 DNA: TGTGCCAGCAGAGCCGGGACGGCCTCCTACGAGCAGTACTTC
CDR3 protein: CASRAGTASYEQYF

D gene: TRBD1
V gene: TRBV10-3
J gene: TRBJ2-7
clone size: NA
CDR3 DNA: TGTGCCATCAGCCCCGGGACAGGGGGCGACGAGCAGTACTTC
CDR3 protein: CAISPGTGGDEQYF

D gene: TRBD1
V gene: TRBV7-2
J gene: TRBJ1-2
clone size: NA
CDR3 DNA: TGTGCCAGCAGGCTACCGGGACAGGGGGCCTATAACTATGGCTACACCTTC
CDR3 protein: CASRLPGQGAYNYGYTF

D gene: NA
V gene: TRBV5-6
J gene: TRBJ2-1
clone size: once
CDR3 DNA: TGTGCCAGCAGCCAGACTAGTGGCCCCTACAATGAGCAGTTCTTC
CDR3 protein: CASSQTSGPYNEQFF

D gene: NA
V gene: TRBV2
J gene: TRBJ2-3
clone size: NA
CDR3 DNA: TGTGCCAGCAGTGAGTTTGCGACAGATACGCAGTATTTT
CDR3 protein: CASSEFATDTQYF

D gene: TRBD1
V gene: TRBV5-4
J gene: TRBJ2-7
clone size: once
CDR3 DNA: TGTGCCAGCAGCCACGGGGACAGATTCTACGAGCAGTACTTC
CDR3 protein: CASSHGDRFYEQYF

D gene: TRBD2
V gene: TRBV5-6
J gene: TRBJ2-3
clone size: NA
CDR3 DNA: TGTGCCAGCAGCCAAGCCGGGGAGGCGGGGGGGCGGGCAGATACGCAGTATTTT
CDR3 protein: CASSQAGEAGGRADTQYF

D gene: NA
V gene: TRBV28
J gene: TRBJ1-2
clone size: NA
CDR3 DNA: TGTGCCAGCAGTGTCGCGCCCTCCAACTATGGCTACACCTTC
CDR3 protein: CASSVAPSNYGYTF

D gene: NA
V gene: TRBV5-1
J gene: TRBJ2-3
clone size: NA
CDR3 DNA: TGCGCCAGCAGCTTGGGGTTAGTAGGAACTCCTAGCACAGATACGCAGTATTTT
CDR3 protein: CASSLGLVGTPSTDTQYF

D gene: TRBD2
V gene: TRBV30
J gene: TRBJ2-3
clone size: NA
CDR3 DNA: TGTGCCTGGAGTGTAAGCGGGGGGGGCACAGATACGCAGTATTTT
CDR3 protein: CAWSVSGGGTDTQYF

D gene: NA
V gene: TRBV30
J gene: TRBJ2-7
clone size: NA
CDR3 DNA: TGTGCCTGGGGCAGGGTCTCCTACGAGCAGTACTTC
CDR3 protein: CAWGRVSYEQYF

D gene: TRBD2
V gene: TRBV6-1
J gene: TRBJ2-1
clone size: NA
CDR3 DNA: TGTGCCAGCACCCAAGTGACTAGCGGGAGCCATGAGCAGTTCTTC
CDR3 protein: CASTQVTSGSHEQFF

D gene: NA
V gene: TRBV5-1
J gene: TRBJ2-3
clone size: NA
CDR3 DNA: TGCGCCAGCAGCCTACGGACAGTCACAGATACGCAGTATTTT
CDR3 protein: CASSLRTVTDTQYF

D gene: NA
V gene: TRBV4-1
J gene: TRBJ2-2
clone size: NA
CDR3 DNA: TGCGCCAGCAGCCAAGGTTGGGGGTTGAACACCGGGGAGCTGTTTTTT
CDR3 protein: CASSQGWGLNTGELFF